These 9 T cell receptor beta chains share one sample of origin, sequenced in a study of CD8 T cells in Susac syndrome. Reverse transcription used roughly 0.45 to 1 ug RNA and random hexamers. TCRdb re-called the immunoSEQ multiplex PCR reads through MiXCR, storing one row per CDR3 protein. The sample contains 100,000 to 150,000 distinct CDR3 sequences, just under 95% of which appear only once. The specimen was CD8+ T cells from PBMCs. These receptors originate from a human donor with Susac syndrome.

This sequence joins TRBV27 and TRBJ2-7; D is possibly TRBD2 (6 bases). The germline gives CDR1 MNHEY, CDR2 SMNVEV (reference sequence). V lost 2 bases to trimming and J lost 6 bases, with 11 bases between them. This CDR3 has 13 amino acids. The CDR3, as DNA: TGTGCCAGCAGTTTAGTACCGGAGGGCGAGCAGTACTTC. It specifies CASSLVPEGEQYF.

The CDR3 protein is CASSRPGWEAFF. The CDR3 region has the DNA TGTGCCAGCAGCCGACCAGGGTGGGAGGCTTTCTTT. V gene TRBV7-6 combines with J gene TRBJ1-1; TRBD1 is a possible D gene (5 bases). The CDR3 totals 12 residues. The ends were cut back, 5 bases at V and 11 bases at J, with 15 bases in the middle. Per the germline V gene, CDR1 is SGHVS and CDR2 is FNYEAQ.

This clonotype was observed a single time. This chain joins TRBV13 and TRBJ2-1, with unresolved D. Germline V gives CDR1 PRHDT, CDR2 FYEKMQ (reference sequence). This CDR3 region has 15 residues. V was trimmed by 1 base and J by 4 bases, leaving 11 bases between them. In DNA form, the CDR3 reads TGTGCCAGCAGCTTAGTTTCTGCGATGTACAATGAGCAGTTCTTC. Encoded protein: CASSLVSAMYNEQFF.

DNA for the CDR3: TGTGCCAGCAGTTTCCACAGGGTGGGGGTTTACAATGAGCAGTTCTTC. Its protein product is CASSFHRVGVYNEQFF. The chain employs TRBV6-2 or TRBV6-3 and TRBJ2-1; D is possibly TRBD1 (6 bases). V gave up 4 bases and J gave up 4 bases, with 17 bases separating them. The CDR3 spans 16 residues. From germline, CDR1 is MNHEY and CDR2 SVGEGT.

The count of this clonotype is one. The chain uses TRBV30 and TRBJ2-1, with 9 bases identical to TRBD2. Germline V gene data show CDR1 as GTSNPN and CDR2 as SVGIG (reference sequence). V lost 7 bases to trimming and J lost 0 bases; unmatched junction nucleotides: 4. The CDR3 sequence is 14 residues long. The CDR3: CAFQRGASYNEQFF. As DNA, the CDR3 is TGTGCCTTTCAGCGGGGGGCCTCCTACAATGAGCAGTTCTTC.

The CDR3 protein is CASSATASGQETQYF. CDR3 DNA: TGTGCCAGCAGCGCCACCGCTAGCGGGCAAGAGACCCAGTACTTC. V is TRBV7-9 and J is TRBJ2-5; TRBD2 agrees at 8 bases. Germline V gene lookup returns CDR1 SEHNR and CDR2 FQNEAQ (reference sequence). The CDR3 totals 15 residues. The ends lost 5 bases at V and 2 bases at J; junction bases unmatched: 7.

This chain links TRBV9 with TRBJ2-3, with TRBD2 identical over 8 bases. Germline CDR1 SGDLS, CDR2 YYNGEE. Trimming cost V 0 bases and J 3 bases; bases outside gene matches: 6. The CDR3 sequence is 16 residues long. CDR3 protein: CASSVEGGLGTDTQYF. CDR3 in DNA: TGTGCCAGCAGCGTAGAGGGGGGACTAGGAACAGATACGCAGTATTTT.

This sequence joins TRBV29-1 and TRBJ2-1, with TRBD1 matching 9 bases. Per germline, CDR1 SQVTM and CDR2 ANQGSEA. The CDR3 consists of 12 residues. The ends lost 4 bases at V and 15 bases at J; junction bases unmatched: 10. Here the CDR3 DNA reads TGCAGCGTTGGACAGGGGGAACGCTTAGGGTTCTTC. Protein sequence: CSVGQGERLGFF.

The CDR3 sequence is CATCAGDDSNQPQHF. The CDR3 DNA reads as TGTGCCACGTGTGCGGGGGACGATAGCAATCAGCCCCAGCATTTT. The chain employs TRBV15 and TRBJ1-5, with a weak D call TRBD1 (5 bases). Between the trimmed V and J ends, which lost 9 bases and 0 bases, there was a span of 15 bases. CDR3 length: 15 residues. Germline CDR1 reads LNHNV; CDR2 reads YYDKDF (reference sequence).